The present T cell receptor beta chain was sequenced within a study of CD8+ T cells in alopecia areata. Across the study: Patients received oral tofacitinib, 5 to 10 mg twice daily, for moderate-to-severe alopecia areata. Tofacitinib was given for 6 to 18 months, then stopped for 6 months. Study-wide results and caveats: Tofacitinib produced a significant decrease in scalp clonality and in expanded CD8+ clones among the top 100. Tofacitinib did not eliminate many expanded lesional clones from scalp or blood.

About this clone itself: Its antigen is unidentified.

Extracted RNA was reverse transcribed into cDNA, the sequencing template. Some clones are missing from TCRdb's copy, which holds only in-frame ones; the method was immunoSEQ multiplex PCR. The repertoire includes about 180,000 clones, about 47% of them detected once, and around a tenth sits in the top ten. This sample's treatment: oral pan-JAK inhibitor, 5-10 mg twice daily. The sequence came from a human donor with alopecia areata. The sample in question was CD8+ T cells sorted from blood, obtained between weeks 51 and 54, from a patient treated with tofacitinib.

The CDR3 sequence is CAWSSGGFSEQFF. CDR3 nucleotides: TGTGCCTGGAGTAGCGGGGGCTTCTCTGAGCAGTTCTTC. The chain combines TRBV30 with TRBJ2-1; TRBD2 matches at 8 bases. V shed 2 bases and J 9 bases; nucleotides not matched to a gene: 6. The CDR3 has 13 amino acids. Germline values: CDR1 GTSNPN, CDR2 SVGIG (reference sequence).